The clone carrying this T cell receptor (beta chain) has at least ten counts. This sample was included in a study of HIV-infected children after antiretroviral therapy interruption. The sample's treatment: PENTA 11 planned treatment interruption arm or continuous ART arm. Naive CD4+ CD45RA+ CD45RO- T cells were sorted from thawed PBMCs. The TCR library was built from RNA with a 3' RACE protocol and unique molecular identifiers. Using its own MiXCR run on the 3' RACE reads, TCRdb lists one record per CDR3 protein. The sample lists about 89,000 distinct CDR3 sequences; about 6.3% were seen once. J lost 2 bases, V lost 3 bases, and 9 bases had no gene match. The V gene's germline CDR1 is SGHRS and CDR2 YFSETQ. The CDR3 totals 16 residues.

The sequences come from CD45RA+ CD4+ T cells from PBMCs, pooled from several time points, collected from a donor given antiretroviral therapy, either interrupted or continuous. The subset was: naive CD4+ CD45RA+ CD45RO- T cells. This chain links TRBV5-1 with TRBJ2-7, with TRBD1 identical over 9 bases. The TCR was taken from a pool of human donors with HIV. The CDR3 region has the DNA TGCGCCAGCAGCTCGGGCCGGGACAGGGCAACCTACGAGCAGTACTTC. This codes for CASSSGRDRATYEQYF.